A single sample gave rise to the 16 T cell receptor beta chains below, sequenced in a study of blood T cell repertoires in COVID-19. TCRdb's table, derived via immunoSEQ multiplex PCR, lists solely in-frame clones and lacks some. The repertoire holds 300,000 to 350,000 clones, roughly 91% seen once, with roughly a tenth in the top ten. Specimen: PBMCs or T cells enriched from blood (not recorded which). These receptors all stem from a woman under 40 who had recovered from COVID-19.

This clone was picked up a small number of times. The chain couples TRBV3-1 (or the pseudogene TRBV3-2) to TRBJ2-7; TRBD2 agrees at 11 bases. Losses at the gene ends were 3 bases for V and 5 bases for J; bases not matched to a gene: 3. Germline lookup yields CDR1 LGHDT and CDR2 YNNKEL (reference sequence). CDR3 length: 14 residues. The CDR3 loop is CASSHGLAGHEQYF. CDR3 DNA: TGTGCCAGCAGCCATGGACTAGCGGGCCACGAGCAGTACTTC.

The CDR3 is CASSQDPGFGETQYF. CDR3 DNA sequence: TGTGCCAGCAGCCAAGATCCAGGTTTTGGAGAGACCCAGTACTTC. The chain employs TRBV3-1 (or the pseudogene TRBV3-2) and TRBJ2-5, with D hard to call. V was shortened by 0 bases and J by 4 bases, with 12 bases between the two germline ends. Germline values: CDR1 LGHDT, CDR2 YNNKEL (reference sequence). The CDR3 runs 15 residues.

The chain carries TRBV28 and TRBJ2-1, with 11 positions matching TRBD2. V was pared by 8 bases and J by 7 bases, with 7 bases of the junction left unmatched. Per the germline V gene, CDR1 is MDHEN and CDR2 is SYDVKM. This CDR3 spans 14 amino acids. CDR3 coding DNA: TGTGCCAGCGAAACTAGCGGGAGATGGAATGAGCAGTTCTTC. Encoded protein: CASETSGRWNEQFF. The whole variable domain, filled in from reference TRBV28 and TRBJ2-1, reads DVKVTQSSRYLVKRTGEKVFLECVQDMDHENMFWYRQDPGLGLRLIYFSYDVKMKEKGDIPEGYSVSREKKERFSLILESASTNQTSMYLCASETSGRWNEQFFGPGTRLTVL.

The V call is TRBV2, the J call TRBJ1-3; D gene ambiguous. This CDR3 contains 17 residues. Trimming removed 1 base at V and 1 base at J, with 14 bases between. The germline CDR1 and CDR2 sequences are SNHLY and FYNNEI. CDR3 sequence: CASSEDLALGSGNTIYF. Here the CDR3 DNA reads TGTGCCAGCAGTGAAGATTTAGCGCTCGGATCTGGAAACACCATATATTTT.

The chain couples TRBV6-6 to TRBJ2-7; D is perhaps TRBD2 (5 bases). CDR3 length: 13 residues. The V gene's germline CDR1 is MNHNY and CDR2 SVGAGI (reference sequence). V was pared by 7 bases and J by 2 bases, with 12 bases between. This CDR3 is CASTERRPYEQYF. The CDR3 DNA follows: TGTGCCAGCACCGAGCGGCGCCCCTACGAGCAGTACTTC.

In DNA form, the CDR3 reads TGTGCCATCAGTGCTAAGTTTAAGAACAACAATAGCGATAACACCGGGGAGCTGTTTTTT. Protein product: CAISAKFKNNNSDNTGELFF. The J gene is TRBJ2-2, the V gene TRBV10-3; D might be TRBD2 (5 bases). Germline lookup yields CDR1 ENHRY and CDR2 SYGVKD. Trimming cost V 4 bases and J 2 bases, with 26 bases left between them. The CDR3 has 20 residues.

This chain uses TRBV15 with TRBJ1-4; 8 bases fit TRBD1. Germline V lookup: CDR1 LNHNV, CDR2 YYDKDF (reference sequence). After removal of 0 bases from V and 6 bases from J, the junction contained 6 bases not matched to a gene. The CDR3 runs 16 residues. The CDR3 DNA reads TGTGCCACCAGCAGAGATAGGGCGACAGGGGATGAAAAACTGTTTTTT. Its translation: CATSRDRATGDEKLFF.

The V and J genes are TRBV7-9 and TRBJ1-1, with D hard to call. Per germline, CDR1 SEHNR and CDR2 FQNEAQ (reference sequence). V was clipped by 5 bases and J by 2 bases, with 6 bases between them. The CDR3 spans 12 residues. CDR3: CASSTLNTEAFF. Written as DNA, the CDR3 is TGTGCCAGCAGCACGCTAAACACTGAAGCTTTCTTT.

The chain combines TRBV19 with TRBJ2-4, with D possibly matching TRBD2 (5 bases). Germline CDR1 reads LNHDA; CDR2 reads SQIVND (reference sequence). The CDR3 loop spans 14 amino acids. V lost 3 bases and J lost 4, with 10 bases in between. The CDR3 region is CASSIPTKKNIQYF. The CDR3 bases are TGTGCCAGTAGTATCCCGACTAAAAAAAACATTCAGTACTTC.

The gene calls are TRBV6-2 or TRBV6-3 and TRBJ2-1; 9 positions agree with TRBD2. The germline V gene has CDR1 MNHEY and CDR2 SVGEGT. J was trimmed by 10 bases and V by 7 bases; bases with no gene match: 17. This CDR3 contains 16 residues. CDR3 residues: CASTPRGSGRDLEQFF. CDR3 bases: TGTGCCAGCACCCCAAGGGGTAGCGGGAGAGATTTGGAGCAGTTCTTC.

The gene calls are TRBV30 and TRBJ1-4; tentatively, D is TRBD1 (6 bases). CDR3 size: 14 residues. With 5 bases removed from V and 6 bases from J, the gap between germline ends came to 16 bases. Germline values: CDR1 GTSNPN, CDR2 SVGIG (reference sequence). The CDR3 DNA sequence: TGTGCCTGGGATAGAGGGGCAGGGGATGAAAAACTGTTTTTT. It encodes CAWDRGAGDEKLFF.

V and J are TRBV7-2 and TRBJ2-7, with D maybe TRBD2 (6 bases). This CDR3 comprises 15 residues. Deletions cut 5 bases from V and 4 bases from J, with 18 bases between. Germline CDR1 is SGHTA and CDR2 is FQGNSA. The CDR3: CASSQRIVGGYEQYF. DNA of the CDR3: TGTGCCAGCAGCCAACGAATAGTGGGAGGTTACGAGCAGTACTTC.

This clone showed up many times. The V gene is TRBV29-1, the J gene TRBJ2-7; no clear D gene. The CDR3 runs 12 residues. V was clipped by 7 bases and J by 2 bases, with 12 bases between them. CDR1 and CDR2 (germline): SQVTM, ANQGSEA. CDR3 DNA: TGCAGCGCACGACACAATACCTACGAGCAGTACTTC. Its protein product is CSARHNTYEQYF.

The CDR3 nucleotides read TGTGCCAGTAGCTTACTAGCGGGACCTACCTACGAGCAGTACTTC. Amino acids: CASSLLAGPTYEQYF. The V and J genes are TRBV19 and TRBJ2-7; 10 bases match TRBD2. Germline V lookup: CDR1 LNHDA, CDR2 SQIVND (reference sequence). The CDR3 totals 15 residues. V shed 6 bases, J shed 2 bases, and the junction held 7 bases outside the gene matches.

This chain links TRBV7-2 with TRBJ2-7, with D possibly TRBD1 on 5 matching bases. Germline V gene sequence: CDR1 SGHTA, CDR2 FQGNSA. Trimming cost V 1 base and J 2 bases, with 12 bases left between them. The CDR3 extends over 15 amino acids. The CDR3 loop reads CASSLGVGRPYEQYF. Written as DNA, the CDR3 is TGTGCCAGCAGCTTAGGGGTGGGGCGGCCCTACGAGCAGTACTTC.

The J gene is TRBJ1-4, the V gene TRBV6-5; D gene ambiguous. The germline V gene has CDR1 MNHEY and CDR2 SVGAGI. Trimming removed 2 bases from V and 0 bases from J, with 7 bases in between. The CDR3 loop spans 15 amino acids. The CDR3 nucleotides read TGTGCCAGCAGTTACACGAGAGCAACTAATGAAAAACTGTTTTTT. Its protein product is CASSYTRATNEKLFF.